These 18 T cell receptor beta chains share one sample of origin, sequenced in a study of shared clonotypes between healthy human individuals. The protocol was immunoSEQ multiplex PCR, while the TCRdb copy is restricted to in-frame clones and leaves out a portion. The data hold approximately 2,000,000 clones, with 85% to 95% observed a single time. The sequencing input was naive CD4+ T cells from PBMCs. Subset given: CD45RA+ positively selected. The receptor source for this set is a man between 18 and 35 years old in good health. Some clones in this sample may be carry-over from other donors' samples.

This clone was found once. The chain combines TRBV19 with TRBJ1-5, with 7 positions matching TRBD1. Germline lookup yields CDR1 LNHDA and CDR2 SQIVND (reference sequence). With V trimmed by 6 bases and J by 0 bases, 14 bases remained unmatched. The CDR3 covers 18 residues. CDR3 DNA sequence: TGTGCCAGTAGGACTTCGGGACAGACTACCTATAGCAATCAGCCCCAGCATTTT. This translates into CASRTSGQTTYSNQPQHF.

The chain combines TRBV10-3 with TRBJ2-7; TRBD1 matches at 9 bases. Per germline, CDR1 ENHRY and CDR2 SYGVKD. J was trimmed by 0 bases and V by 10 bases; bases with no gene match: 22. This CDR3 region has 19 residues. CDR3 sequence reads: CATALTGGLVPLGSYEQYF. In DNA form, the CDR3 reads TGTGCCACCGCCCTTACAGGGGGCCTTGTACCCCTTGGCTCCTACGAGCAGTACTTC.

The V gene is TRBV5-1, the J gene TRBJ2-7; 13 nucleotides align to TRBD2. CDR3 length equals 19 residues. Germline V gene lookup returns CDR1 SGHRS and CDR2 YFSETQ. The junction had 15 bases not matched to a gene; V was cut back by 4 bases and J by 2 bases. CDR3 sequence (DNA): TGCGCCAGCAGCGGGACTTCAGGGGGGACTAGCGGGACCCCCTACGAGCAGTACTTC. Its protein product is CASSGTSGGTSGTPYEQYF.

This clone was counted only a few times. The same CDR3 arises from other DNA sequences in this sample as well. The V and J genes are TRBV9 and TRBJ2-1, with D perhaps matching TRBD2 (5 bases). Trimming took off 0 bases at V and 3 bases at J, with 10 bases between the two ends. The germline V gene has CDR1 SGDLS and CDR2 YYNGEE. This CDR3 contains 15 residues. The DNA for the CDR3 is TGTGCCAGCAGCGTAGGTTCTAGCAGCTACAATGAGCAGTTCTTC. Amino acid sequence: CASSVGSSSYNEQFF.

This chain joins TRBV7-2 and TRBJ1-5; TRBD1 might be the D (6 bases). This CDR3 is 15 amino acids long. CDR1 SGHTA and CDR2 FQGNSA come from the germline V gene. V lost 1 base to trimming and J lost 9 bases, with 16 bases between them. CDR3 nucleotides: TGTGCCAGCAGCTTAGACCGGACAGTCCATGGGCCCCAGCATTTT. It specifies CASSLDRTVHGPQHF.

The V gene is TRBV5-1, the J gene TRBJ2-2; 7 bases match TRBD2. The CDR3 covers 16 residues. The V and J ends lost 0 bases and 4 bases, in that order; junction bases with no gene match: 6. CDR1 and CDR2 from the germline V gene are SGHRS and YFSETQ. CDR3 DNA sequence: TGCGCCAGCAGCTTGGTAGCGGGTCGGGCCACCGGGGAGCTGTTTTTT. Translated: CASSLVAGRATGELFF.

CDR3 protein: CASSPRPGEKLFF. Here the CDR3 DNA reads TGCGCCAGCAGCCCTCGCCCCGGTGAAAAACTGTTTTTT. The chain combines TRBV4-3 with TRBJ1-4; D uncertain. The CDR3 loop spans 13 amino acids. Per germline, CDR1 LGHNA and CDR2 YSLEER. V gave up 4 bases and J gave up 7 bases, with 10 bases separating them.

The J gene is TRBJ1-1, the V gene TRBV7-2; D possibly corresponds to TRBD1 (5 bases). Germline-derived CDR1 and CDR2 are SGHTA and FQGNSA. V lost 1 base and J lost 3, with 15 bases in between. The CDR3 totals 16 residues. The CDR3 region is CASSLVGARIHTEAFF. CDR3 nucleotides: TGTGCCAGCAGCTTAGTAGGGGCCAGGATCCACACTGAAGCTTTCTTT.

This chain uses TRBV28 with TRBJ2-1, with 7 bases matching TRBD2. The CDR3 length is 14 residues. The germline V gene encodes CDR1 MDHEN and CDR2 SYDVKM. Trimming at V came to 6 bases and at J to 2 bases, leaving 4 bases not matched to a gene. DNA of the CDR3: TGTGCCAGCAGGGGGGGGGAAACCTACAATGAGCAGTTCTTC. It translates to CASRGGETYNEQFF.

The V gene is TRBV19, the J gene TRBJ1-1; 7 bases are shared with TRBD1. Losses at the gene ends were 7 bases for V and 4 bases for J; bases not matched to a gene: 6. The CDR3 consists of 13 residues. The germline V gene has CDR1 LNHDA and CDR2 SQIVND (reference sequence). CDR3 amino acids: CASTDRVGTEAFF. The CDR3 nucleotides read TGTGCCAGTACCGACAGGGTGGGCACTGAAGCTTTCTTT.

This clone appeared once. V gene TRBV5-1 combines with J gene TRBJ2-1, with 10 bases lining up with TRBD1. CDR3 length: 14 residues. Trimming at V came to 4 bases and at J to 7 bases, leaving 5 bases not matched to a gene. CDR1 and CDR2 from the germline V gene are SGHRS and YFSETQ. Here the CDR3 DNA reads TGCGCCAGCAGCCCCGGGACAGGGGTAAATGAGCAGTTCTTC. It yields the protein CASSPGTGVNEQFF.

The chain links TRBV6-5 to TRBJ1-2; D is ambiguous. From germline, CDR1 is MNHEY and CDR2 SVGAGI. Trimming stripped 3 bases from V and 8 bases from J, with 13 bases between. This CDR3 is 13 amino acids long. The CDR3 protein is CASSYNVNQGYTF. CDR3 coding DNA: TGTGCCAGCAGTTATAACGTAAATCAGGGCTACACCTTC.

This clone was observed once. V and J are TRBV7-9 and TRBJ1-1; D uncertain. Germline assignment: CDR1 SEHNR and CDR2 FQNEAQ (reference sequence). V lost 6 bases, J lost 0 bases, and 17 bases lay in between. CDR3 length equals 16 residues. CDR3 protein: CASRIGTGLLNTEAFF. The CDR3 region has the DNA TGTGCCAGCAGAATCGGAACGGGGTTGCTGAACACTGAAGCTTTCTTT. Based on the CDR3 plus reference TRBV7-9 and TRBJ1-1, the full variable domain is DTGVSQNPRHKITKRGQNVTFRCDPISEHNRLYWYRQTLGQGPEFLTYFQNEAQLEKSRLLSDRFSAERPKGSFSTLEIQRTEQGDSAMYLCASRIGTGLLNTEAFFGQGTRLTVV.

The chain combines TRBV10-3 with TRBJ1-1; D is possibly TRBD1 (6 bases). The CDR3 totals 14 residues. The ends were cut back, 6 bases at V and 1 base at J, with 12 bases in the middle. The germline V gene encodes CDR1 ENHRY and CDR2 SYGVKD. The CDR3, as DNA: TGTGCCATCAGGGACAGTCAAACGAACACTGAAGCTTTCTTT. Encoded protein: CAIRDSQTNTEAFF.

The chain uses TRBV6-4 and TRBJ2-3, with a possible D match to TRBD1 (5 bases). The CDR3 loop spans 11 amino acids. Germline loops: CDR1 MRHNA, CDR2 SNTAGT. Trimming removed 10 bases at V and 6 bases at J, with 11 bases between. The CDR3 DNA follows: TGTGCCAAAGATAAGGGGGATACGCAGTATTTT. Translated, it gives CAKDKGDTQYF.

The chain links TRBV7-3 to TRBJ2-7, with TRBD2 matching over 8 bases. Germline lookup yields CDR1 SGHTA and CDR2 FQGTGA. Unmatched junction bases numbered 5, after V lost 2 bases and J lost 5 bases. This CDR3 is 14 amino acids long. DNA of the CDR3: TGTGCCAGCAGCTTACTAGCGGGTGTCGACGAGCAGTACTTC. Its protein product is CASSLLAGVDEQYF.

The genes are TRBV6-6 and TRBJ2-7, with 10 nucleotides matching TRBD2. Germline V gene sequence: CDR1 MNHNY, CDR2 SVGAGI (reference sequence). The CDR3 is made up of 16 amino acids. Trimming took 1 base from V and 3 from J; bases not matched to a gene: 6. CDR3 coding DNA: TGTGCCAGCAGTTACTTCTCTAGCGGGAGTGGCTACGAGCAGTACTTC. It yields the protein CASSYFSSGSGYEQYF.

V usage is TRBV19 and J usage is TRBJ1-5; a weak D match, TRBD1 (5 bases). Trimming took off 3 bases at V and 0 bases at J, with 9 bases between the two ends. Germline assignment: CDR1 LNHDA and CDR2 SQIVND (reference sequence). The CDR3 loop spans 15 amino acids. The DNA for the CDR3 is TGTGCCAGTAGTATTGGGACGATTAGCAATCAGCCCCAGCATTTT. This translates into CASSIGTISNQPQHF. The full variable domain, completed using reference TRBV19 and TRBJ1-5, is DGGITQSPKYLFRKEGQNVTLSCEQNLNHDAMYWYRQDPGQGLRLIYYSQIVNDFQKGDIAEGYSVSREKKESFPLTVTSAQKNPTAFYLCASSIGTISNQPQHFGDGTRLSIL.